The present T cell receptor (beta chain) was sequenced within a study of graft-versus-host responses after intestinal transplantation. Study in general: Tacrolimus plus steroids were given to all recipients for approximately 3 years, preceded by anti-thymocyte globulin induction.

The V end lost 1 base, the J end lost 2 bases, and 9 bases lay between the germline ends. This CDR3 is built from 14 residues. CDR1 is MNHNS and CDR2 is SASEGT in the germline V gene. Study observations and caveats: The recipient marrow held GvH clones, and some of them showed up first in ileum or blood. Early post-transplant HvG declines showed an association with peak circulating GvH clone levels. Within the allografts of patients who had graft-donor T cell macrochimerism, graft-versus-host to host-versus-graft clonal ratios were high.

Concerning this clone itself: Its antigen is unidentified.

TCRdb keeps only in-frame clones here, not all; method: immunoSEQ multiplex PCR. Here the sample spans tens of thousands of clones, around 92% being singletons. This sample comprised unstimulated CD8+ T cells sorted from spleen or lymph node cells, obtained before intestinal transplant. The chain links TRBV6-1 to TRBJ2-7, with D possibly TRBD1 on 6 matching bases. The clonotype comes from a human donor who received an intestinal transplant. CDR3 DNA sequence: TGTGCCAGCAGTGAAGTTGCAGGGGCCTACGAGCAGTACTTC. Translated: CASSEVAGAYEQYF.